This TCR beta chain was found in a study of T-cell reconstitution after alpha-beta-depleted transplantation in children. Findings of the study overall: A year post-transplant, T-cell counts and diversity derived mostly from newly produced T cells.

This clonotype showed up just a few times. The antigen remains undetermined. Trimming took 5 bases from V and 5 from J; bases not matched to a gene: 7. Germline V CDR1 and CDR2: MNHEY, SMNVEV (reference sequence). The CDR3 totals 16 residues. Unique molecular identifiers were incorporated into the prepared TCRbeta library. In TCRdb, the PCR reads were re-called with MiXCR into one record per CDR3 protein. The top ten hold 13% to 15% of the sample, which has fewer than 550,000 distinct CDR3 sequences, 10% to 12% seen once. The sample was PBMCs, mostly from graft donor cells, taken 180 days after TCRalphabeta/CD19-depleted stem cell transplant. V usage is TRBV27 and J usage is TRBJ2-6; 9 bases match TRBD1. The clonotype comes from a female patient between 2 and 15 years old who had a stem cell transplant for aplastic anemia, so the T cells may come from the graft donor. The CDR3 nucleotides read TGTGCCAGCAGTCCAATACAGGGGGCTCGGGCCAACGTCCTGACTTTC. Protein: CASSPIQGARANVLTF.